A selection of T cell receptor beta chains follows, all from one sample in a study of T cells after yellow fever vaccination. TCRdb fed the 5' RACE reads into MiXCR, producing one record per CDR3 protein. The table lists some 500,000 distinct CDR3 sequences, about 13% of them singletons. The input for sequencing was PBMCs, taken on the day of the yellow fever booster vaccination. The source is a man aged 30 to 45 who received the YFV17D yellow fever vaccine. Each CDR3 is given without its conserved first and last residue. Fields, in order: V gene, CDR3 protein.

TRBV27,ASRDLAIRATNEKLF
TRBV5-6,ASSPGDGAADTQY
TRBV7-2,ASSFKAGETQY
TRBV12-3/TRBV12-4,ASSLGNRGFYEQY
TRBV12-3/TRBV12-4,ASSTTVSGANVLT
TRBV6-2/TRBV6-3,ASKGTSGSLGELF
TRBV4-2,ASSAEGQGAGDRPYEQY
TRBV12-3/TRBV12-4,ASTFGDGYT
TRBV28,ASSFSASSYEQY
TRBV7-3,ASSRTSASTDTQY
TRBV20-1,SARPEVSNRFYEQY
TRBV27,ASSPTGHTDTQY
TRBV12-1,ASSPSGREPYEQY
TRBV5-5,ASSVNSGLSPEQY
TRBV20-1,SVPRGRNANTGELF
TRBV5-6,ASSLAVLAGVVGGSYEQY
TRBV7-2,ASSRGGKNTEAF
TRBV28,ASSFARRGEQY
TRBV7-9,ASTPSGRYDEQF
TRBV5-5,ASSLVWEALGTDTQY
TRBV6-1,ASRTGDTGELF
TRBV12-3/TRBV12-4,ASSFRGGGLAGYTGELF
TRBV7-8,ASSWASGKSDTQY
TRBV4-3,ASSQGTSGLPPYNEQF
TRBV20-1,SAMGRRLNEQF
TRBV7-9,ASSVSGRVY
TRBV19,ASRITSGSTGELF
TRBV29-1,SVASGRGDTQY
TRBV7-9,ASSSAGYNEQF
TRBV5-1,ASGGELPGGTQY
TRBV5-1,ASSLESTVKY
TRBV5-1,ASSYSSGQINEQY
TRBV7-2,ASRGGGKRGTQY
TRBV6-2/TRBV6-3,ASRRLAGGPGEQY
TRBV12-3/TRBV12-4,ASSLPPRGSSHSGANVLT
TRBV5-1,ASSLMGGTYNEQF
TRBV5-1,ASSLAGEGSGELF
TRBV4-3,ASSQEPSGDQPQH
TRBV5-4,ASRPGTGGTQY
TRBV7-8,ASSRLATQETQY
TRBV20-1,SARGTSYEQF
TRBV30,AWSLTLREYSGYT
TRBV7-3,ASSPTGTANEKLF
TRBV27,ASSLNSGYYGYT
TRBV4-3,ASSQGSSEADTQY
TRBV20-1,SARVGGASYEQY
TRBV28,ASTPLDRPTDPYEQY
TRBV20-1,SAGTSGIYNEQF
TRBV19,ASSVLPRGADTQY
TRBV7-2,ATGQPNTGELF
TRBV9,ASSVGVGRLYEQY
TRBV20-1,SANPGTGDTYEQY
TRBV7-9,ASSPSTVLNTEAF
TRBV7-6,ASSGAQGISSYEQY
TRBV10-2,AISQRYRDTQY
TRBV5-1,ASSLAEAETYEQY
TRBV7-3,ASSSQGLAGTDTQY
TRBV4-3,ASSRKPQGGNTGELF
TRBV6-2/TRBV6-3,ASSYIRSYEQY